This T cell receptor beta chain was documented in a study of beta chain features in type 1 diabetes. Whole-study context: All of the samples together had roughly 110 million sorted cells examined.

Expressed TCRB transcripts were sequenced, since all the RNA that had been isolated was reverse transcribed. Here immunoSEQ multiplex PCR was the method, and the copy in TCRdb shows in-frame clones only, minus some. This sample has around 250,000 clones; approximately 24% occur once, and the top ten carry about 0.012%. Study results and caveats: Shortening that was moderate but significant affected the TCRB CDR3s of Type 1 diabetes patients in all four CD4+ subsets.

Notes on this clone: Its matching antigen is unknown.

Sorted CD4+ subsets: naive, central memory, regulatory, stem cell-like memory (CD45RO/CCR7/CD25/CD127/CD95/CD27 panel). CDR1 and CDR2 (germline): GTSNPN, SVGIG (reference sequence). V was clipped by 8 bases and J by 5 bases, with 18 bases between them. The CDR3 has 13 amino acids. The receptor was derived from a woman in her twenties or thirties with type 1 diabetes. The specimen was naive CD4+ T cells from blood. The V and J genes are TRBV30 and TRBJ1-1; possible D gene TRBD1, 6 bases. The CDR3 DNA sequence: TGTGCCCCAAGAGTGCCCAGGGGAACTGAAGCTTTCTTT. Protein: CAPRVPRGTEAFF.